The rows below give T cell receptor beta chains drawn from one sample of a study of cytomegalovirus exposure and HLA in healthy donors. This table comes from immunoSEQ multiplex PCR, and its TCRdb copy is limited to in-frame clones, with some not included. The repertoire holds about 270,000 clones, with 65% to 90% as singletons. Input material: PBMCs. Source of these receptors: a woman aged 18-35 years in good health and CMV-seronegative. Both conserved end residues are part of each CDR3.

cdr3_aa | j_call | cdr3_length | v_call
CASRDIFYEQYF | TRBJ2-7 | 12 | TRBV11-2
CAISEGLAGGGTGELFF | TRBJ2-2 | 17 | TRBV10-3
CASSELPRGLATDTQYF | TRBJ2-3 | 17 | TRBV6-1
CASTRGSSGNTIYF | TRBJ1-3 | 14 | TRBV7-8
CASSLGTGYEQYF | TRBJ2-7 | 13 | TRBV27
CASSLQGFSPYEQYF | TRBJ2-7 | 15 | TRBV5-1
CASSQLTGSDYEQYF | TRBJ2-7 | 15 | TRBV4-2
CASSSSPTGATDGYTF | TRBJ1-2 | 16 | TRBV6-5
CASSSVRETTNEKLFF | TRBJ1-4 | 16 | TRBV11-2
CASSSTLGTQYF | TRBJ2-5 | 12 | TRBV6-1
CASSQNRGPNSPLHF | TRBJ1-6 | 15 | TRBV6-6
CASSLSTGPQETQYF | TRBJ2-5 | 15 | TRBV5-1
CASSLGTGLNGYTF | TRBJ1-2 | 14 | TRBV5-1
CASSVDNRVGRGTEAFF | TRBJ1-1 | 17 | TRBV9
CASSEELAGGPLETQYF | TRBJ2-5 | 17 | TRBV25-1
CASSQERTDPGVNEQYF | TRBJ2-7 | 17 | TRBV14
CASSLRDLQYF | TRBJ2-5 | 11 | TRBV13
CASSYGRPSYEQYF | TRBJ2-7 | 14 | TRBV6-5
CASSVWQGGGEAFF | TRBJ1-1 | 14 | TRBV9
CASSPGSPPGELFF | TRBJ2-2 | 14 | TRBV7-2
CAWRMELGTYNEQFF | TRBJ2-1 | 15 | TRBV30
CASTSGSFPLEQYF | TRBJ2-7 | 14 | TRBV6-1
CASSGDRGKAEAFF | TRBJ1-1 | 14 | TRBV19
CASSSLTGLSYNEQFF | TRBJ2-1 | 16 | TRBV27
CASSGPGQIYEQYF | TRBJ2-7 | 14 | TRBV2
CASSLGTTGRYEQYF | TRBJ2-7 | 15 | TRBV6-5
CASSYLQGASNEKLFF | TRBJ1-4 | 16 | TRBV6-5
CASSARTGGSGANVLTF | TRBJ2-6 | 17 | TRBV25-1
CASSVQGSAGYTF | TRBJ1-2 | 13 | TRBV9
CASSSIRGRNTGELFF | TRBJ2-2 | 16 | TRBV7-6